This T cell receptor (beta chain) came from a study of T-cell reconstitution after alpha-beta-depleted transplantation in children. Germline V lookup: CDR1 SEHNR, CDR2 FQNEAQ (reference sequence). The germline V and J ends were trimmed by 2 bases and 1 base, with 12 bases remaining between them. The CDR3 consists of 16 residues. The library targeted TCRbeta and was prepared with unique molecular identifiers. TCRdb reprocessed the PCR reads with MiXCR, giving one entry per CDR3 protein. The sample includes roughly 400,000 distinct CDR3 sequences, 20% of them seen just once. The sequencing used PBMCs from the stem cell graft donor, collected from the stem cell graft. The chain recombines TRBV7-9 with TRBJ1-5, with D maybe TRBD1 (6 bases). The receptor was derived from a human donor who donated a stem cell graft to a child with acute myeloid leukemia. The CDR3 spells CASSLSPDRSNQPQHF. In DNA form, the CDR3 reads TGTGCCAGCAGCTTAAGTCCAGACAGGAGCAATCAGCCCCAGCATTTT.